This is a list of T cell receptor beta chains from one sample in a study of PD-L1 blockade in urothelial cancer. Assay used: immunoSEQ multiplex PCR; TCRdb lists only in-frame clones, some missing. The table shows 75,000 to 95,000 clones, with about 82% occurring only once. The material sequenced was PBMCs, taken around atezolizumab (anti-PD-L1) treatment. The receptors were sampled from a man aged 40-50 years with urothelial cancer. The CDR3 runs from the conserved cysteine through the conserved F or W.

J gene	V gene	CDR3 protein
TRBJ1-5	TRBV18	CASSPDSGFNQPQHF
TRBJ2-7	TRBV9	CASSVGVSGSRSYEQYF
TRBJ1-3	TRBV14	CASSQGRGRFVSGNTIYF
TRBJ2-7	TRBV29-1	CSVRFGGSYEQYF
TRBJ1-1	TRBV28	CASSLVLGEDEAFF
TRBJ2-2	TRBV10-1	CASSESRPTGELFF
TRBJ1-4	TRBV28	CASSFGGGKEKLFF
TRBJ2-1	TRBV29-1	CSVGTANPYNEQFF
TRBJ1-1	TRBV19	CASRQKMNTEAFF
TRBJ1-4	TRBV2	CASSENPRGKAGTNEKLFF
TRBJ2-1	TRBV29-1	CSVIGRPDNEQFF
TRBJ2-1	TRBV28	CASSDPGQSLSNEQFF
TRBJ1-2	TRBV27	CASSTGQGYYTF
TRBJ2-3	TRBV5-1	CASSETSGRTDTQYF
TRBJ1-3	TRBV6-6	CASSSEVGTIYF
TRBJ2-3	TRBV5-1	CASSLAPQRDTQYF
TRBJ2-6	TRBV19	CASSMPFGVGANVLTF
TRBJ1-1	TRBV5-1	CASSSHRGLVEAFF
TRBJ1-2	TRBV27	CASSLRRGLSPEGYTF
TRBJ2-7	TRBV15	CATSRDRSGTSLYEQYF
TRBJ1-3	TRBV2	CAGSSGVPGNTIYF
TRBJ1-1	TRBV10-3	CAISESAEHQTEAFF
TRBJ1-5	TRBV7-8	CASSSAVSNQPQHF
TRBJ1-1	TRBV6-1	CASSVTGGKTEAFF
TRBJ2-5	TRBV30	CAWSAQWVSGTQYF
TRBJ2-5	TRBV25-1	CASSETGRPETQYF
TRBJ2-1	TRBV7-3	CASSPNPRVSGNEQFF
TRBJ2-2	TRBV28	CASRGGGPGELFF
TRBJ2-5	TRBV5-4	CASSSGTVQETQYF
TRBJ1-1	TRBV4-1	CASSLALRTDEAFF
TRBJ2-7	TRBV2	CASRGRQGRHEQYF
TRBJ2-3	TRBV5-4	CASSADSATQYF
TRBJ2-3	TRBV6-6	CASSPRDTQYF
TRBJ2-3	TRBV14	CASRGRGTDTQYF
TRBJ1-1	TRBV10-3	CAISEERGPTEAFF
TRBJ2-2	TRBV28	CASKADRGTGGELFF
TRBJ2-1	TRBV9	CASSVGGPGDEQFF
TRBJ1-1	TRBV6-1	CASSDGTGVDTEAFF
TRBJ2-7	TRBV29-1	CSVEITGYEQYF
TRBJ1-2	TRBV7-9	CASSPREPGYTF
TRBJ1-4	TRBV30	CAGGPGYEKLFF
TRBJ2-5	TRBV4-2	CASSRNRGRQDRTAETQYF
TRBJ2-6	TRBV28	CASSLQGTGANVLTF
TRBJ2-5	TRBV7-2	CASRRTGGARETQYF
TRBJ1-2	TRBV6-1	CASSEGAGVAGYTF
TRBJ2-1	TRBV27	CASRPRLAGPNEQFF
TRBJ2-7	TRBV9	CASSVTRTGDEQYF
TRBJ2-7	TRBV6-5	CASKPVARAYEQYF
TRBJ2-1	TRBV2	CASRPGPRVGNSEQFF
TRBJ2-1	TRBV28	CASTGTSNEQFF
TRBJ1-2	TRBV28	CASSLDRAVMYGYTF